This T cell receptor beta chain was identified during a study of cytomegalovirus exposure and HLA in healthy donors. On this clone: Antigen specificity is unknown.

General study results and limits: Researchers reported that a few CMV-associated chains were confirmed in vitro as CMV antigen-specific.

Healthy bone marrow donors formed the donor group. The germline V gene encodes CDR1 SGHAT and CDR2 FQNNGV. V was clipped by 5 bases and J by 8 bases, with 12 bases between them. This CDR3 is 13 amino acids long. PCR employed 60 Vbeta and 13 Jbeta primers. The protocol was immunoSEQ multiplex PCR, while the TCRdb copy is restricted to in-frame clones and leaves out a portion. The data show 150,000 to 200,000 clones, more than 70% seen once. The chain couples TRBV11-2 to TRBJ1-4; no clear D gene. The sequencing input was PBMCs. The clonotype originates from a male donor in good health and CMV-seropositive. CDR3 in amino acids: CASSPRTGEKLFF. CDR3 DNA sequence: TGTGCCAGCAGCCCTCGGACGGGGGAAAAACTGTTTTTT.